The rows below give T cell receptor beta chains drawn from one sample of a study of T cell repertoires in cytomegalovirus infection. TCRdb used MiXCR to reprocess the reads, holding one entry per CDR3 protein. This sample has roughly 990,000 distinct CDR3 sequences, with approximately 32% found just once. The antigens for these receptors are not known. The sample here was cultured CD8+ T cells from PBMCs, taken from culture after CMV antigen stimulation. These receptors originate from a human donor in good health (CMV status not recorded). Some clones in this sample may be carry-over from other donors' samples. Each CDR3 is given with its conserved first and last residue. The D gene is left open where the match is weak. Not all rows give a size; the values are once, few, many and, for expanded clones, a class.

J	V	D	size	CDR3	DNA
TRBJ2-1	TRBV12-3/TRBV12-4	-	-	CASGGAFYNEQFF	TGTGCCAGCGGGGGGGCCTTCTACAATGAGCAGTTCTTC
TRBJ2-1	TRBV12-3/TRBV12-4	TRBD1	once	CASSYKTGTEEKYNEQFF	TGTGCCAGCAGCTACAAGACCGGGACAGAGGAAAAATACAATGAGCAGTTCTTC
TRBJ2-3	TRBV6-2/TRBV6-3	-	-	CATTDSLTDTQYF	TGTGCCACCACGGACAGTCTCACAGATACGCAGTATTTT
TRBJ1-5	TRBV7-6	-	-	CASSLSSAQPQHF	TGTGCCAGCAGCTTAAGCAGCGCTCAGCCCCAGCATTTT
TRBJ2-2	TRBV7-6	-	-	CASSFKKERDSSTGELFF	TGTGCCAGCAGCTTTAAAAAGGAGCGAGATTCTTCAACCGGGGAGCTGTTTTTT
TRBJ1-2	TRBV6-5	TRBD1	-	CASSYGTEGYTF	TGTGCCAGCAGTTACGGGACAGAAGGCTACACCTTC
TRBJ2-1	TRBV27	-	-	CASNEGGRVNEQFF	TGTGCCAGCAACGAGGGAGGTCGGGTCAATGAGCAGTTCTTC
TRBJ1-1	TRBV27	-	-	CASSFGQGYYTEAFF	TGTGCCAGCAGTTTCGGCCAGGGATACTACACTGAAGCTTTCTTT
TRBJ1-1	TRBV27	-	-	CASSGVGGLRAAFF	TGTGCCAGCAGCGGTGTTGGGGGTTTGAGGGCAGCTTTCTTT
TRBJ2-2	TRBV6-2/TRBV6-3	-	-	CASSYGLSVPGELFF	TGTGCCAGCAGTTATGGTCTCTCAGTCCCCGGGGAGCTGTTTTTT
TRBJ2-7	TRBV4-1	-	-	CASSQDHKPLQKQSF	TGCGCCAGCAGCCAAGATCACAAACCCCTACAGAAGCAGTCCTTC
TRBJ1-2	TRBV27	TRBD1	many	CASSQDRGDGYTF	TGTGCCAGCAGCCAAGACAGGGGAGACGGCTACACCTTC
TRBJ1-1	TRBV7-9	-	few	CASSLGLGGMNTEAFF	TGTGCCAGCAGCTTAGGGCTCGGCGGAATGAACACTGAAGCTTTCTTT
TRBJ1-6	TRBV4-1	TRBD1	-	CASSQAGQTNSPLHF	TGCGCCAGCAGCCAAGCGGGACAGACCAATTCACCCCTCCACTTT
TRBJ1-2	TRBV7-8	-	-	CASSLAAGLSGNYGYTF	TGTGCCAGCAGCTTAGCCGCGGGACTTTCTGGGAACTATGGCTACACCTTC
TRBJ1-2	TRBV2	TRBD1	-	CAIPTDRGRNGYTF	TGTGCCATCCCCACAGACAGGGGGAGAAATGGCTACACCTTC
TRBJ1-3	TRBV7-2	TRBD1	many	CASSIDRGPFGNTIYF	TGTGCCAGCAGCATCGACAGGGGGCCTTTTGGAAACACCATATATTTT